This is a list of T cell receptor beta chains from one sample in a study of STAT5B mutations in CD4+ large granular lymphocyte leukemia. TCRdb keeps only in-frame clones here, not all; method: immunoSEQ multiplex PCR. The sample contains tens of thousands of clones, 79% of which appear only once. The sample comprised CD4+ T cells from blood buffy coats. The receptors here all came from a human donor in good health. CDR3s include the opening cysteine and the closing phenylalanine or tryptophan. D genes are given only for firm matches. A row's size may be missing; if present it is once, few, many or a size class.

12 | NA | NA | TRBJ2-5 | TRBV5-1 | CASSSSLETQYF | TGCGCCAGCAGCTCATCATTGGAGACCCAGTACTTC
16 | TRBD2 | NA | TRBJ2-7 | TRBV5-8 | CASSSRLSGVGYEQYF | TGTGCCAGCAGCTCAAGGTTAAGCGGGGTCGGCTACGAGCAGTACTTC
14 | TRBD2 | NA | TRBJ2-5 | TRBV2 | CASRGGLASETQYF | TGTGCCAGCAGAGGGGGACTAGCGTCAGAGACCCAGTACTTC
13 | NA | NA | TRBJ2-5 | TRBV2 | CASSADARETQYF | TGTGCCAGCAGTGCGGACGCGCGGGAGACCCAGTACTTC
14 | TRBD1 | few | TRBJ1-2 | TRBV2 | CASSAGTEFYGYTF | TGTGCCAGCAGTGCAGGGACAGAATTCTATGGCTACACCTTC
11 | NA | NA | TRBJ1-2 | TRBV7-2 | CASSLHYGYTF | TGTGCCAGCAGCTTGCACTATGGCTACACCTTC
19 | TRBD2 | NA | TRBJ2-1 | TRBV7-2 | CASSLSGLAGGFRRNEQFF | TGTGCCAGCAGCTTATCGGGCCTAGCGGGAGGGTTTCGTAGAAATGAGCAGTTCTTC
14 | NA | NA | TRBJ1-5 | TRBV5-4 | CASSLAGPNQPQHF | TGTGCCAGCAGCTTGGCCGGCCCCAATCAGCCCCAGCATTTT
12 | NA | NA | TRBJ1-1 | TRBV6-6 | CASSIQATEAFF | TGTGCCAGCAGCATACAGGCCACTGAAGCTTTCTTT
14 | NA | NA | TRBJ1-1 | TRBV5-6 | CASSLEARATEAFF | TGTGCCAGCAGCTTGGAAGCCAGGGCCACTGAAGCTTTCTTT
14 | TRBD1 | NA | TRBJ1-4 | TRBV9 | CASSPGTDPEKLFF | TGTGCCAGCAGCCCCGGGACAGACCCTGAAAAACTGTTTTTT
12 | NA | NA | TRBJ1-1 | TRBV7-9 | CASNSANTEAFF | TGTGCCAGCAACTCGGCGAACACTGAAGCTTTCTTT
16 | NA | NA | TRBJ2-5 | TRBV30 | CAWRSDESTYQETQYF | TGTGCCTGGAGGTCCGACGAGAGTACTTACCAAGAGACCCAGTACTTC
19 | NA | NA | TRBJ2-2 | TRBV11-3 | CASSLDKGPTGWDTGELFF | TGTGCCAGCAGCTTAGATAAAGGCCCGACTGGTTGGGACACCGGGGAGCTGTTTTTT
15 | NA | NA | TRBJ2-1 | TRBV9 | CASSVDQGTYNEQFF | TGTGCCAGCAGCGTAGATCAAGGCACCTACAATGAGCAGTTCTTC
14 | TRBD1 | NA | TRBJ1-2 | TRBV2 | CASGAVDRVGGYTF | TGTGCCAGCGGGGCCGTAGACAGGGTGGGAGGCTACACCTTC
15 | NA | few | TRBJ1-5 | TRBV9 | CASSPGHNSNQPQHF | TGTGCCAGCAGCCCCGGACATAATAGCAATCAGCCCCAGCATTTT
15 | NA | NA | TRBJ1-5 | TRBV7-2 | CASSLAQQVNQPQHF | TGTGCCAGCAGCTTAGCGCAACAGGTCAATCAGCCCCAGCATTTT
14 | NA | NA | TRBJ2-7 | TRBV7-8 | CASSLYTISYEQYF | TGTGCCAGCAGCTTGTACACCATTTCCTACGAGCAGTACTTC
17 | TRBD2 | NA | TRBJ2-7 | TRBV27 | CASSLGLAGGSPYEQYF | TGTGCCAGCAGTTTAGGACTAGCGGGAGGCTCCCCCTACGAGCAGTACTTC
14 | NA | NA | TRBJ1-1 | TRBV2 | CASVGTGAGTEAFF | TGTGCCAGCGTAGGGACGGGGGCCGGCACTGAAGCTTTCTTT
14 | NA | NA | TRBJ1-1 | TRBV30 | CAWSAILPDSEAFF | TGTGCCTGGAGTGCCATCCTCCCGGACAGTGAAGCTTTCTTT
16 | NA | NA | TRBJ2-7 | TRBV5-5 | CASSPQAGSFRYEQYF | TGTGCCAGCAGCCCCCAGGCTGGGTCCTTCCGCTACGAGCAGTACTTC
13 | NA | few | TRBJ2-7 | TRBV19 | CASSIAPRDEQYF | TGTGCCAGTAGTATAGCCCCTAGGGACGAGCAGTACTTC
16 | NA | NA | TRBJ2-1 | TRBV21-1 | CASTLQPGGPRNEQFF | TGTGCCAGCACCTTACAACCGGGAGGGCCGCGCAATGAGCAGTTCTTC
14 | NA | NA | TRBJ1-2 | TRBV10-3 | CAISEGRADYGYTF | TGTGCCATCAGTGAAGGCAGAGCGGACTATGGCTACACCTTC
14 | TRBD1 | NA | TRBJ1-2 | TRBV2 | CASTEQGGSYGYTF | TGTGCCAGCACGGAACAGGGGGGGTCATATGGCTACACCTTC
15 | TRBD2 | once | TRBJ2-1 | TRBV19 | CASSIGQEPGGEQFF | TGTGCCAGTAGTATAGGGCAGGAACCGGGGGGTGAGCAGTTCTTC
15 | NA | NA | TRBJ2-2 | TRBV5-1 | CASSLVVGNTGELFF | TGCGCCAGCAGCTTGGTTGTCGGAAACACCGGGGAGCTGTTTTTT
13 | NA | NA | TRBJ1-2 | TRBV11-2 | CASSLDRKYGYTF | TGTGCCAGCAGCTTAGATCGAAAGTATGGCTACACCTTC
17 | NA | NA | TRBJ2-6 | TRBV6-4 | CASSEDHYRSGANVLTF | TGTGCCAGCAGTGAAGACCATTACAGGTCTGGGGCCAACGTCCTGACTTTC
16 | TRBD1 | NA | TRBJ1-4 | TRBV5-8 | CASSPGQRTTNEKLFF | TGTGCCAGCAGCCCGGGACAGAGGACAACTAATGAAAAACTGTTTTTT
15 | TRBD1 | NA | TRBJ1-5 | TRBV28 | CASSSQGAIGQPQHF | TGTGCCAGCAGTTCACAGGGGGCGATAGGTCAGCCCCAGCATTTT
16 | NA | NA | TRBJ1-2 | TRBV6-1 | CASSEMGADPSYGYTF | TGTGCCAGCAGTGAAATGGGTGCAGATCCGAGCTATGGCTACACCTTC
18 | NA | NA | TRBJ2-1 | TRBV23-1 | CASSQSAWAEVVYNEQFF | TGCGCCAGCAGTCAATCGGCTTGGGCGGAGGTTGTCTACAATGAGCAGTTCTTC